The present T cell receptor (beta chain) was sequenced within a study of blood T cell repertoires in COVID-19. Study at large: There were acute and convalescent COVID-19 samples, and they came from the United States, Italy and Spain. PBMCs, B-cell-depleted T cells, or T cells provided the cDNA or gDNA that made up the material.

The study assigned cohorts using participant-reported clinical history. Libraries were prepared by immunoSEQ multiplex PCR; TCRdb keeps only in-frame clonotypes and omits some of them. The sample includes 260,000 or so clones, about nine tenths of them seen just once. Source material: PBMCs or T cells enriched from blood (not recorded which). This receptor was identified in a woman in her thirties or forties with acute COVID-19.

DNA for the CDR3: TGTGCCAGCAGTTTAGATGGACAGTACTATGGCTACACCTTC. Its protein product is CASSLDGQYYGYTF. The rearrangement links TRBV6-5 to TRBJ1-2; possible D gene TRBD1, 6 bases. V shed 4 bases and J shed 3 bases, with 12 bases lying between them. This CDR3 has 14 amino acids. CDR1 MNHEY and CDR2 SVGAGI come from the germline V gene.